The 27 T cell receptor beta chains reported below all come from one sample, sequenced in a study of cytomegalovirus exposure and HLA in healthy donors. PCR was performed using 60 Vbeta and 13 Jbeta primers. Sequenced by immunoSEQ multiplex PCR; TCRdb stores in-frame clones only, minus some. The sample lists nearly 110,000 clones, about 80% occurring once. The sample comprised PBMCs. These receptor sequences come from a man younger than 45 in good health and CMV-seropositive.

This clone was recorded a few times. The J gene is TRBJ1-1, the V gene TRBV2; no definite D call. The CDR3 spans 11 residues. The V end lost 4 bases, the J end lost 6 bases, and 6 bases lay between the germline ends. Germline-derived CDR1 and CDR2 are SNHLY and FYNNEI. The CDR3: CASSAGAEAFF. CDR3 sequence (DNA): TGTGCCAGCAGTGCCGGTGCTGAAGCTTTCTTT.

The chain has TRBV19 and TRBJ1-1; D is unclear. Germline CDR1 is LNHDA and CDR2 is SQIVND (reference sequence). The CDR3 extends over 13 amino acids. The V gene lost 6 bases and the J gene lost 0 bases, with 8 bases spanning the gap. CDR3 sequence reads: CASRRDLNTEAFF. The CDR3 DNA reads TGTGCCAGTAGACGAGATTTGAACACTGAAGCTTTCTTT.

The V gene is TRBV30, the J gene TRBJ2-7; D is unclear. V dropped 6 bases and J dropped 2 bases, with 2 bases sitting between them. This CDR3 region has 9 residues. The germline V gene encodes CDR1 GTSNPN and CDR2 SVGIG (reference sequence). CDR3 region: CACAYEQYF. The CDR3 region has the DNA TGTGCCTGCGCCTACGAGCAGTACTTC.

A few counts support this clone. The chain joins TRBV7-9 to TRBJ2-3, with TRBD1 identical over 8 bases. In germline, CDR1 is SEHNR, CDR2 FQNEAQ (reference sequence). Trimming removed 2 bases from V and 4 bases from J; junction bases left unmatched: 2. CDR3 length: 14 amino acids. The CDR3 coding sequence is TGTGCCAGCAGCTTATCAGGGGGCGCAGATACGCAGTATTTT. Amino acids: CASSLSGGADTQYF.

This clone has only a few counts. The chain couples TRBV11-2 to TRBJ2-3; TRBD1 agrees at 10 bases. Germline CDR1 and CDR2: SGHAT and FQNNGV. V shed 3 bases and J 3 bases; nucleotides not matched to a gene: 3. The length of the CDR3 is 15 residues. The CDR3 is CASSLGQGTTDTQYF. DNA for the CDR3: TGTGCCAGCAGCTTGGGACAGGGGACGACAGATACGCAGTATTTT.

The chain links TRBV6-6 to TRBJ2-6, with TRBD1 matching over 9 bases. There are 13 residues in the CDR3. CDR1 is MNHNY and CDR2 is SVGAGI in the germline V gene (reference sequence). V lost 7 bases to trimming and J lost 13 bases; unmatched junction nucleotides: 8. In DNA, the CDR3 is TGTGCCAGCACCATGGGGACAGGGACTGTCCTGACTTTC. The encoded protein is CASTMGTGTVLTF.

The chain recombines TRBV19 with TRBJ1-4; D uncertain. V was cut by 10 bases and J by 5 bases, with 23 bases left in between. Germline lookup yields CDR1 LNHDA and CDR2 SQIVND (reference sequence). This CDR3 comprises 16 residues. The DNA for the CDR3 is TGTGCCACCTCCCCTTGGGCCGACGCCCTAAATGAAAAACTGTTTTTT. Translated, it gives CATSPWADALNEKLFF.

The rearrangement uses TRBV4-1 and TRBJ2-2; 8 bases map to TRBD1. There are 17 residues in the CDR3. V was pared by 2 bases and J by 2 bases, with 7 bases of the junction left unmatched. Per germline, CDR1 MGHRA and CDR2 YSYEKL. DNA for the CDR3: TGCGCCAGCAGCCAATTCGGACAGGGAAGAAACACCGGGGAGCTGTTTTTT. It specifies CASSQFGQGRNTGELFF.

The chain couples TRBV10-1 to TRBJ1-1, with no clear D. This CDR3 contains 13 residues. The V and J ends lost 10 bases and 2 bases respectively, with 14 bases between them. Germline loops: CDR1 WNHNN, CDR2 SYGVQD (reference sequence). The CDR3 reads CATSPQINTEAFF. The CDR3 coding sequence is TGCGCCACTTCACCACAGATCAACACTGAAGCTTTCTTT.

The V gene is TRBV19, the J gene TRBJ1-2; 8 positions agree with TRBD1. V trimming: 6 bases; J trimming: 4 bases; junction bases outside the gene matches: 4. The CDR3 loop spans 13 amino acids. Germline loops: CDR1 LNHDA, CDR2 SQIVND (reference sequence). CDR3 residues: CASRYRGAYGYTF. The CDR3 bases are TGTGCCAGTAGGTACAGGGGGGCCTATGGCTACACCTTC.

This clone showed up just once. The chain joins TRBV6-5 to TRBJ1-1, with a possible D match to TRBD1 (5 bases). V was trimmed by 2 bases and J by 10 bases, leaving 20 bases between them. The germline gives CDR1 MNHEY, CDR2 SVGAGI. This CDR3 is built from 15 residues. The CDR3 DNA reads TGTGCCAGCAGTTACGGAGGGGAGCCTAAAGGAGGAGCTTTCTTT. Translating gives CASSYGGEPKGGAFF.

The chain has TRBV2 and TRBJ2-3; TRBD2 aligns across 9 bases. With V trimmed by 7 bases and J by 5 bases, 13 bases remained unmatched. Per the germline V gene, CDR1 is SNHLY and CDR2 is FYNNEI. The CDR3 totals 16 residues. For the CDR3, the DNA is TGTGCCAGCACCCTCGGCTTGGGCGGGGGGGGAGATACGCAGTATTTT. Protein: CASTLGLGGGGDTQYF.

The CDR3 protein is CASSIWMTDNQPQHF. The CDR3 nucleotides read TGTGCCAGCAGCATCTGGATGACTGACAATCAGCCCCAGCATTTT. The gene calls are TRBV2 and TRBJ1-5; D ambiguous. Trimming took 6 bases from V and 3 from J, leaving 15 bases between them. The CDR3 consists of 15 residues. Germline V CDR1 and CDR2: SNHLY, FYNNEI.

This chain joins TRBV2 and TRBJ1-2; 7 nucleotides match TRBD1. CDR3 length equals 15 residues. V lost 6 bases, J lost 8 bases, and 15 bases stayed unmatched. The germline CDR1 and CDR2 sequences are SNHLY and FYNNEI. CDR3 region: CASRQTSYRGGGYTF. CDR3 in DNA: TGTGCCAGCAGACAAACGTCCTACAGGGGAGGAGGCTACACCTTC.

The chain employs TRBV27 and TRBJ1-2, with 8 positions matching TRBD1. CDR3 size: 14 residues. The trim removed 5 bases at V and 4 bases at J, leaving 6 bases unmatched. From germline, CDR1 is MNHEY and CDR2 SMNVEV (reference sequence). CDR3: CASSLRGQGYGYTF. The CDR3 DNA reads as TGTGCCAGCAGTCTCAGGGGGCAGGGCTATGGCTACACCTTC.

The chain is built from TRBV15 and TRBJ1-3, with a possible D match to TRBD1 (5 bases). V dropped 0 bases and J dropped 2 bases, with 14 bases sitting between them. The CDR3 has 17 amino acids. CDR1 LNHNV and CDR2 YYDKDF come from the germline V gene (reference sequence). The DNA for the CDR3 is TGTGCCACCAGCAGAGATTCCAGGACAAGGCCTGGAAACACCATATATTTT. Its protein product is CATSRDSRTRPGNTIYF.

Worth noting for this clone: A junction end diverges from the germline sequence, so it may reflect a read error. The V call is TRBV7-9, the J call TRBJ2-2, with 13 bases aligning to TRBD2. There are 16 residues in the CDR3. The germline gives CDR1 SEHNR, CDR2 FQNEAQ (reference sequence). Written as DNA, the CDR3 is TGTTCCAGCAGCGCGGGACTAGCGGGACACACCGGGGAGCTGTTTTTT. It translates to CSSSAGLAGHTGELFF.

This clone was seen a single time. V and J are TRBV11-2 and TRBJ1-2; 7 nucleotides agree with TRBD1. This CDR3 region has 12 residues. Losses at the gene ends were 2 bases for V and 8 bases for J; bases not matched to a gene: 2. Germline V CDR1 and CDR2: SGHAT, FQNNGV. The chain's CDR3 is CASSLTGDGYTF. CDR3 sequence (DNA): TGTGCCAGCAGCTTAACAGGGGACGGCTACACCTTC.

This clone was seen just once. This chain uses TRBV19 with TRBJ1-2; the match to TRBD1 covers 7 bases. There are 14 residues in the CDR3. Losses at the gene ends were 6 bases for V and 3 bases for J; bases not matched to a gene: 7. Germline CDR1 LNHDA, CDR2 SQIVND (reference sequence). CDR3 sequence: CASRTGTADYGYTF. In nucleotides, the CDR3 is TGTGCCAGTAGAACCGGGACAGCCGACTATGGCTACACCTTC. The full variable domain, rest sourced from reference TRBV19 and TRBJ1-2, is DGGITQSPKYLFRKEGQNVTLSCEQNLNHDAMYWYRQDPGQGLRLIYYSQIVNDFQKGDIAEGYSVSREKKESFPLTVTSAQKNPTAFYLCASRTGTADYGYTFGSGTRLTVV.

The chain combines TRBV6-6 with TRBJ1-2; 8 bases map to TRBD1. With V trimmed by 6 bases and J by 7 bases, 10 bases remained unmatched. From germline, CDR1 is MNHNY and CDR2 SVGAGI (reference sequence). This CDR3 has 14 amino acids. The CDR3 here is CASSQPDRGVGYTF. CDR3 DNA sequence: TGTGCCAGCAGCCAGCCCGACAGGGGAGTTGGCTACACCTTC.

Comments on this clone: Germline and junction disagree at one end, which may indicate a read error. The chain joins TRBV7-9 to TRBJ2-2; D is uncertain. This CDR3 contains 13 residues. Germline V gene lookup returns CDR1 SEHNR and CDR2 FQNEAQ (reference sequence). The CDR3 region is CSSSPTNTGELFF. The DNA of the CDR3 is TGTTCCAGCAGCCCTACTAACACCGGGGAGCTGTTTTTT.

In its sample, this clone was seen a few times. This chain joins TRBV4-2 and TRBJ2-5; D is possibly TRBD2 (5 bases). V dropped 1 base and J dropped 4 bases, with 10 bases sitting between them. The CDR3 runs to 14 residues. Germline CDR1 LGHNA, CDR2 YNFKEQ. DNA of the CDR3: TGTGCCAGCAGCCAAGGTACTGCGGGAGAGACCCAGTACTTC. Protein sequence: CASSQGTAGETQYF.

The rearrangement links TRBV5-1 to TRBJ1-2; 7 nucleotides align to TRBD1. CDR3 length: 13 amino acids. The trim removed 1 base at V and 8 bases at J, leaving 5 bases unmatched. In germline, CDR1 is SGHRS, CDR2 YFSETQ. CDR3 bases: TGCGCCAGCAGCTTGACAGGGGATCAAGGCTACACCTTC. Residues: CASSLTGDQGYTF.

V and J are TRBV4-1 and TRBJ2-1, with 9 positions matching TRBD1. This CDR3 comprises 17 residues. With 3 bases clipped from V and 2 bases from J, the junction kept 8 bases outside the gene matches. Germline CDR1 reads MGHRA; CDR2 reads YSYEKL. CDR3 coding DNA: TGCGCCAGCAGCCAGAACGCCGGGACAGGGCCCTACAATGAGCAGTTCTTC. It encodes CASSQNAGTGPYNEQFF.

The chain couples TRBV5-1 to TRBJ2-7; 11 bases are a match to TRBD1. This CDR3 region has 17 residues. After removal of 5 bases from V and 6 bases from J, the junction contained 16 bases not matched to a gene. The germline gives CDR1 SGHRS, CDR2 YFSETQ. CDR3 DNA: TGCGCCAGCAGTCATGGAGGCTTCGGGACAGGGGGAGGCGAGCAGTACTTC. Protein sequence: CASSHGGFGTGGGEQYF.

CDR3 sequence reads: CASSPVGPYEQYF. CDR3 DNA sequence: TGTGCCAGCTCACCGGTTGGGCCCTACGAGCAGTACTTC. The V and J genes are TRBV18 and TRBJ2-7; D gene unclear. V gave up 3 bases and J gave up 2 bases, with 8 bases separating them. Looked up from germline, CDR1 is KGHSH and CDR2 is LQKENI. CDR3 length: 13 residues.

This sequence joins TRBV5-1 and TRBJ2-7, with D possibly TRBD1 on 5 matching bases. Trimming left V 0 bases short and J 8 bases short, with 12 bases between. CDR3 length: 13 amino acids. Germline CDR1 SGHRS, CDR2 YFSETQ. Here the CDR3 DNA reads TGCGCCAGCAGCTTGGGGCAGCCGGACAAGCAGTACTTC. Its translation: CASSLGQPDKQYF.